The 10 T cell receptor beta chains presented below share a single source sample, sequenced in a study of blood T cell repertoires in COVID-19. Profiled with immunoSEQ multiplex PCR; TCRdb holds only in-frame clones, not every one. This sample has about 170,000 clones; less than 85% occur once, and the top ten carry 4% to 4.5%. Material: PBMCs or T cells enriched from blood (not recorded which). These receptor sequences come from a woman in her forties or fifties who had recovered from COVID-19.

V is TRBV7-3 and J is TRBJ2-3; D might be TRBD2 (5 bases). V lost 4 bases to trimming and J lost 2 bases, with 10 bases between them. This CDR3 is 14 amino acids long. In germline, CDR1 is SGHTA, CDR2 FQGTGA. This chain's CDR3 is CASSSSAATDTQYF. The CDR3 DNA reads as TGTGCCAGCAGCTCATCAGCGGCCACAGATACGCAGTATTTT.

This clone was observed a few times. The J gene is TRBJ1-6, the V gene TRBV5-5; D gene uncertain. V lost 0 bases to trimming and J lost 9 bases, with 10 bases between them. Germline CDR1 reads SGHKS; CDR2 reads YYEKEE (reference sequence). The CDR3 is 14 residues long. The CDR3 DNA sequence: TGTGCCAGCAGCTTGGCCGGAGTGAGTTCACCCCTCCACTTT. Protein product: CASSLAGVSSPLHF.

This chain links TRBV7-2 with TRBJ1-3; possible D gene TRBD1, 6 bases. CDR1 is SGHTA, CDR2 FQGNSA, per germline. Trimming removed 5 bases at V and 5 bases at J, with 16 bases between. CDR3 length: 15 amino acids. The CDR3 here is CASSADSVLRNTIYF. The CDR3 DNA follows: TGTGCCAGCAGCGCGGACAGTGTCCTCCGAAACACCATATATTTT.

The chain combines TRBV5-5 with TRBJ1-4, with D perhaps TRBD1 (6 bases). Trimming stripped 4 bases from V and 8 bases from J, with 15 bases between. In germline, CDR1 is SGHKS, CDR2 YYEKEE (reference sequence). The CDR3 consists of 14 residues. This chain's CDR3 is CASSTNRVGEKLFF. In DNA form, the CDR3 reads TGTGCCAGCAGCACTAACAGGGTTGGGGAAAAACTGTTTTTT.

The chain's CDR3 is CASSRPAGAKNIQYF. The CDR3 DNA reads TGTGCCAGTAGTAGACCAGCGGGGGCCAAAAACATTCAGTACTTC. V gene TRBV19 combines with J gene TRBJ2-4; 7 bases fit TRBD2. The V gene's germline CDR1 is LNHDA and CDR2 SQIVND (reference sequence). The CDR3 totals 15 residues. The V segment lost 4 bases and the J segment 1 base; nucleotides outside the gene matches: 4.

This clone was detected once. The chain couples TRBV7-2 to TRBJ2-3; D is unclear. The CDR3 sequence is 14 residues long. Trimming stripped 4 bases from V and 1 base from J, with 9 bases between. CDR1 and CDR2 (germline): SGHTA, FQGNSA. The CDR3 loop reads CASSSPRGTDTQYF. The CDR3 region has the DNA TGTGCCAGCAGCTCCCCCCGAGGCACAGATACGCAGTATTTT.

The rearrangement uses TRBV11-1 and TRBJ1-1; D is unresolved. The CDR3 sequence is 14 residues long. Germline-derived CDR1 and CDR2 are SGHAT and FQDESV (reference sequence). V dropped 6 bases and J dropped 3 bases, with 14 bases sitting between them. The CDR3 sequence is CASRRRWRDTEAFF. CDR3 nucleotides: TGTGCCAGCAGGCGACGGTGGCGGGACACTGAAGCTTTCTTT.

The chain is built from TRBV10-2 and TRBJ2-3; D perhaps matches TRBD2 (6 bases). The V end lost 4 bases, the J end lost 2 bases, and 22 bases lay between the germline ends. Germline CDR1 reads WSHSY; CDR2 reads SAAADI. This CDR3 spans 18 amino acids. Here the CDR3 DNA reads TGCGCCAGCAGTGGAGGAGGGTCCCTGGGGGTCCCCACAGATACGCAGTATTTT. It encodes CASSGGGSLGVPTDTQYF.

The chain carries TRBV2 and TRBJ1-1; D uncertain. V was clipped by 6 bases and J by 0 bases, with 11 bases between them. Germline CDR1 SNHLY, CDR2 FYNNEI. The CDR3 sequence is 14 residues long. CDR3 sequence: CASSVRDMNTEAFF. In DNA, the CDR3 is TGTGCCAGCAGCGTCAGAGACATGAACACTGAAGCTTTCTTT.

This clone was observed a single time. This chain uses TRBV4-1 with TRBJ2-5, with D maybe TRBD1 (5 bases). Germline V gene sequence: CDR1 MGHRA, CDR2 YSYEKL. The CDR3 is 16 amino acids. The V end was cut by 1 base, the J end by 5 bases, with 17 bases between. CDR3 loop: CASSQGGRAARETQYF. Here the CDR3 DNA reads TGCGCCAGCAGCCAAGGGGGCAGGGCCGCGCGCGAGACCCAGTACTTC.